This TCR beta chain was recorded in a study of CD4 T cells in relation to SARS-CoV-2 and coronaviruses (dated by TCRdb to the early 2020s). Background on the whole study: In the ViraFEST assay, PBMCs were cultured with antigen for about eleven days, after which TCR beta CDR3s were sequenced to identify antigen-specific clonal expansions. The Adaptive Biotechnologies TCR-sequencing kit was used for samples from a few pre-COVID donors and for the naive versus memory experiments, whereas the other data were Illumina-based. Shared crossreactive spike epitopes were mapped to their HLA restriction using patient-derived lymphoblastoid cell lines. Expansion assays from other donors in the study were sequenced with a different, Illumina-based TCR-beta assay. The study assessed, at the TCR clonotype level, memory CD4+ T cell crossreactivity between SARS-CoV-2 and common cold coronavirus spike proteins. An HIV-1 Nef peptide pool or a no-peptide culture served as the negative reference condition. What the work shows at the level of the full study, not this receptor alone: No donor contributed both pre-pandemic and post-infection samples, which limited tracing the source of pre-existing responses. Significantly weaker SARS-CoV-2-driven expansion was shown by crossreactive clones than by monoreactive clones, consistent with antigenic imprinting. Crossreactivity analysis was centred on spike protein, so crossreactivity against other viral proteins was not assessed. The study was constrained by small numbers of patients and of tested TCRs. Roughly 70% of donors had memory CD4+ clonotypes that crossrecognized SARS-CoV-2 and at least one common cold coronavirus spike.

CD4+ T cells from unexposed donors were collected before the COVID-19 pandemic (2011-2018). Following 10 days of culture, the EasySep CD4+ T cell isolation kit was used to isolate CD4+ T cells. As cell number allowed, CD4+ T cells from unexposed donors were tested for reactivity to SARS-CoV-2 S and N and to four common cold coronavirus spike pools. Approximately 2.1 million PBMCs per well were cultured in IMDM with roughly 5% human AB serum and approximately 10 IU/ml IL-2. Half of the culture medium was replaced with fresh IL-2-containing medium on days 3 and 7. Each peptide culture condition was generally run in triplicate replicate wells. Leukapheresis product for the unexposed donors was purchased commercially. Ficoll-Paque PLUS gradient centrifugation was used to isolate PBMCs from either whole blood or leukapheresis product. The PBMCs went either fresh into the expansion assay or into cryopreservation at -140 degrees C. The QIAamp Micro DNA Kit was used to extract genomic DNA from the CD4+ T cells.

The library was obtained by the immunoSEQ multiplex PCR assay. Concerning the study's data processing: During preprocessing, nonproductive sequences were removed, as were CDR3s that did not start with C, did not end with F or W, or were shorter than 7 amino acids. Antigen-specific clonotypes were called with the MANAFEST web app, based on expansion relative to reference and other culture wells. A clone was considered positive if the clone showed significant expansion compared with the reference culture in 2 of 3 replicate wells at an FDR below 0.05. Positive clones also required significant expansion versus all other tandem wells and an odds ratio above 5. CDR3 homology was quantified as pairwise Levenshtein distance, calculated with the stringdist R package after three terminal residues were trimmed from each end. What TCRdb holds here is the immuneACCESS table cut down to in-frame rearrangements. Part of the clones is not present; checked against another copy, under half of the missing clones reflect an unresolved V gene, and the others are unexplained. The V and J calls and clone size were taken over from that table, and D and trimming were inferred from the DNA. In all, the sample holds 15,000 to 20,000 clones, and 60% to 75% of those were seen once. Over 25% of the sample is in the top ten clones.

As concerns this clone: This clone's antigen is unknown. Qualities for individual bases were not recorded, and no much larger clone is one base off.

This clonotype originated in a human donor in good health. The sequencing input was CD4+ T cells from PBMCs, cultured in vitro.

This receptor has the CDR3 CASSYAVSYGYTF. The bases read TGTGCCAGCAGTTACGCAGTCTCCTATGGCTACACCTTC. The rearrangement combines TRBV6-6 with TRBJ1-2; there is no confident call for the D gene. Taken from the germline V gene (reference sequence), the CDR1 and CDR2 loops are MNHNY and SVGAGI. From cysteine to phenylalanine, the CDR3 is 13 amino acids long. The read is trimmed to its CDR3 DNA, 39 bases read in frame from base 1. At the junction V is shortened by 2 bases and J by 4 bases, with 8 bases in between.